This is a list of T cell receptor beta chains from one sample in a study of blood T cell repertoires in COVID-19. Clones were read by immunoSEQ multiplex PCR, and TCRdb kept only the in-frame ones, dropping some. The sample includes approximately 330,000 clones, roughly 85% of them seen just once. Sequences were obtained from PBMCs or T cells enriched from blood (not recorded which). These receptors all come from a woman aged 40 to 49 with acute COVID-19. Each CDR3 is given with its conserved first and last residue. Each record gives: J gene, D gene, clone size, V gene, CDR3 DNA, CDR3 protein. A D gene is named only where the DNA matches it firmly. The size field is filled for only some rows; it gives once, few, many or a size class.

J: TRBJ2-1; D: TRBD2; size: NA; V: TRBV19; DNA: TGTGCCAGTAGTTTACTAGCGGGAGGGTCCAATGAGCAGTTCTTC; CDR3: CASSLLAGGSNEQFF
J: TRBJ2-2; D: TRBD2; size: NA; V: TRBV19; DNA: TGTGCCAGTAGTAGGGCTAGCGGAGATCTCGGGGAGCTGTTTTTT; CDR3: CASSRASGDLGELFF
J: TRBJ2-5; D: TRBD2; size: NA; V: TRBV2; DNA: TGTGCCAGCAGCGTCGGACTAGCGGGAGAGACCCAGTACTTC; CDR3: CASSVGLAGETQYF
J: TRBJ1-2; D: TRBD1; size: NA; V: TRBV24-1; DNA: TGTGCCACCAGCCCCCCCGGGACAGGACTCTATGGCTACACCTTC; CDR3: CATSPPGTGLYGYTF
J: TRBJ2-3; D: NA; size: NA; V: TRBV28; DNA: TGTGCCAGCAGTTCTCCCCGTTTCATTCACGGGACAGATACGCAGTATTTT; CDR3: CASSSPRFIHGTDTQYF
J: TRBJ2-7; D: NA; size: NA; V: TRBV9; DNA: TGTGCCAGCAGCGTAAACCCCTCGAGTGAGCAGTACTTC; CDR3: CASSVNPSSEQYF
J: TRBJ2-1; D: NA; size: NA; V: TRBV5-6; DNA: TGTGCCAGCAGACTTCTCGGGGTCCGCCCGAGCTCCTACAATGAGCAGTTCTTC; CDR3: CASRLLGVRPSSYNEQFF
J: TRBJ1-2; D: TRBD1; size: NA; V: TRBV19; DNA: TGTGCCAGTAGTCCAGGGACAGGACGGGATGGCTACACCTTC; CDR3: CASSPGTGRDGYTF
J: TRBJ2-5; D: NA; size: NA; V: TRBV24-1; DNA: TGTGCCACCAGACCTAATAACCTAGAGACCCAGTACTTC; CDR3: CATRPNNLETQYF
J: TRBJ1-1; D: NA; size: few; V: TRBV4-1; DNA: TGCGCCAGCAGCCCGACAGATCCGAACACTGAAGCTTTCTTT; CDR3: CASSPTDPNTEAFF
J: TRBJ2-2; D: NA; size: NA; V: TRBV7-3; DNA: TGTGCCAGCAGCCCCTTCGGCGGGAACACCGGGGAGCTGTTTTTT; CDR3: CASSPFGGNTGELFF
J: TRBJ1-1; D: TRBD1; size: NA; V: TRBV28; DNA: TGTGCCAGCAGCAAACAAACAGGGGGTGGGACTGAAGCTTTCTTT; CDR3: CASSKQTGGGTEAFF
J: TRBJ1-2; D: NA; size: NA; V: TRBV7-8; DNA: TGTGCCAGCAGCCTATCGGACAGCAACTATGGCTACACCTTC; CDR3: CASSLSDSNYGYTF
J: TRBJ1-2; D: NA; size: once; V: TRBV4-2; DNA: TGTGCCAGCAGCCAAGGGTTGGACATCAACTATGGCTACACCTTC; CDR3: CASSQGLDINYGYTF
J: TRBJ1-1; D: TRBD1; size: NA; V: TRBV13; DNA: TGTGCCAGCAGCCGACAGGGTCACACTGAAGCTTTCTTT; CDR3: CASSRQGHTEAFF
J: TRBJ1-4; D: NA; size: NA; V: TRBV7-9; DNA: TGTGCCAGCAGCCGTCGCGGGGGTGGAAAACTGTTTTTT; CDR3: CASSRRGGGKLFF
J: TRBJ1-1; D: TRBD1; size: once; V: TRBV18; DNA: TGTGCCAGCTCACCAAGGGACAGGGACACTGAAGCTTTCTTT; CDR3: CASSPRDRDTEAFF
J: TRBJ2-5; D: TRBD2; size: NA; V: TRBV6-2/TRBV6-3; DNA: TGTGCCAGCAGCCGGAAACTGACTAGCGGCCAAGAGACCCAGTACTTC; CDR3: CASSRKLTSGQETQYF
J: TRBJ2-3; D: NA; size: once; V: TRBV7-9; DNA: TGTGCCAGCAGTCGCCGGGGAGTTAGCACAGATACGCAGTATTTT; CDR3: CASSRRGVSTDTQYF
J: TRBJ2-1; D: TRBD2; size: NA; V: TRBV7-3; DNA: TGTGCCAGCAGCCACGGGACTAGCGGGAGTAATGAGCAGTTCTTC; CDR3: CASSHGTSGSNEQFF
J: TRBJ2-7; D: NA; size: once; V: TRBV4-3; DNA: TGCGCCAGCAGCCACACACAGGGCTACGAGCAGTACTTC; CDR3: CASSHTQGYEQYF
J: TRBJ2-1; D: NA; size: few; V: TRBV4-2; DNA: TGTGCCAGCAGCCGGCAGGACAGGAGGGGCTATCAAAGCTCCTACAATGAGCAGTTCTTC; CDR3: CASSRQDRRGYQSSYNEQFF
J: TRBJ1-4; D: NA; size: NA; V: TRBV7-2; DNA: TGTGCCAGCAGCCCACGCGGGAAAAATGAAAAACTGTTTTTT; CDR3: CASSPRGKNEKLFF
J: TRBJ1-1; D: NA; size: few; V: TRBV5-1; DNA: TGCGCCAGCAGTATAGCTTTCTTT; CDR3: CASSIAFF
J: TRBJ2-1; D: NA; size: NA; V: TRBV7-6; DNA: TGTGCCAGCAGCTTAGAAGGGGTTGATTCCTACAATGAGCAGTTCTTC; CDR3: CASSLEGVDSYNEQFF
J: TRBJ2-7; D: NA; size: NA; V: TRBV4-3; DNA: TGCGCCAGCAGCCAAGATCACCAGGTACCTACCTACGAGCAGTACTTC; CDR3: CASSQDHQVPTYEQYF